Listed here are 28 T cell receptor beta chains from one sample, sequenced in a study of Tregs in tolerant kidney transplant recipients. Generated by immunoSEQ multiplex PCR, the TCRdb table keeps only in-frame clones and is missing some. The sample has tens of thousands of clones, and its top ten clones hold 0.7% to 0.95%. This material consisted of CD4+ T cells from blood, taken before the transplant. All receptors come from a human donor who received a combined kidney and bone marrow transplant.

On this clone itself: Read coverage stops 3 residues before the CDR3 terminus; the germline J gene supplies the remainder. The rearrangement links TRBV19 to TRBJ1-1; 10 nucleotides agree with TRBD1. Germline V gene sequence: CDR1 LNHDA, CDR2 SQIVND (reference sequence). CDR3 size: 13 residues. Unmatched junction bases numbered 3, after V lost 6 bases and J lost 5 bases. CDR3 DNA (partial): TGTGCCAGTAGGGGGACAGGGGTAACTGAA. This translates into CASRGTGVTE. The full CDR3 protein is CASRGTGVTEAFF.

CDR3 DNA (partial): TGTGCCTGGATGGCTAGCGGGAGTTTTACTGGCGAG. This translates into CAWMASGSFTGE. In full, the CDR3 reads CAWMASGSFTGEQYF. The J gene is TRBJ2-7, the V gene TRBV30, with TRBD2 identical over 10 bases. With the read ending 3 residues before the CDR3 end, the germline J gene is used to fill in that end. Germline V CDR1 and CDR2: GTSNPN, SVGIG (reference sequence). After removal of 4 bases from V and 6 bases from J, the junction contained 12 bases not matched to a gene. The CDR3 spans 15 residues.

The chain's CDR3 is CASSLQGRHEKLFF. The covered CDR3 bases are TGTGCCAGCTCACTACAGGGGAGGCACGAAAAA. The rearrangement links TRBV18 to TRBJ1-4; 7 bases are a match to TRBD1. The read gets to within 3 residues of the CDR3 end, and the germline J gene fills in the rest. The V gene's germline CDR1 is KGHSH and CDR2 LQKENI. The J segment lost 8 bases and the V segment lost 4 bases, leaving 7 bases of the junction unmatched. The CDR3 covers 14 residues. Combining the CDR3 with reference TRBV18 and TRBJ1-4 gives the whole variable domain NAGVMQNPRHLVRRRGQEARLRCSPMKGHSHVYWYRQLPEEGLKFMVYLQKENIIDESGMPKERFSAEFPKEGPSILRIQQVVRGDSAAYFCASSLQGRHEKLFFGSGTQLSVL.

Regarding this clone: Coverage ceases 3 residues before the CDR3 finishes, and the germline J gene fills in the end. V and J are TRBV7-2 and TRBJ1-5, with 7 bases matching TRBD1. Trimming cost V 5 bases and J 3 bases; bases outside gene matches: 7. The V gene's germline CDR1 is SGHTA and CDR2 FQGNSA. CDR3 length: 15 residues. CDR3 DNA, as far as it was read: TGTGCCAGCAGCCCCAAGACAGGGTACAATCAGCCC. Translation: CASSPKTGYNQP. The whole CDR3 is CASSPKTGYNQPQHF.

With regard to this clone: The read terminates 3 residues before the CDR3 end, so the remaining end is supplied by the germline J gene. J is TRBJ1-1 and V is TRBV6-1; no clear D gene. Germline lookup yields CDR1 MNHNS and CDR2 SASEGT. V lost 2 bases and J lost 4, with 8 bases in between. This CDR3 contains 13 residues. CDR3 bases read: TGTGCCAGCAGTGAAAGGAGGGCCACTGAA. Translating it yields CASSERRATE. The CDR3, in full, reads CASSERRATEAFF.

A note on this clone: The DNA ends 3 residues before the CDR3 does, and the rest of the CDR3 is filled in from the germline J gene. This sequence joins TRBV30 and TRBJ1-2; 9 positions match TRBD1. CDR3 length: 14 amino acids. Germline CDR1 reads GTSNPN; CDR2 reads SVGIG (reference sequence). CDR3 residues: CAWSPGQGLGGYTF. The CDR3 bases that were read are TGTGCCTGGAGCCCTGGACAGGGGTTGGGCGGC.

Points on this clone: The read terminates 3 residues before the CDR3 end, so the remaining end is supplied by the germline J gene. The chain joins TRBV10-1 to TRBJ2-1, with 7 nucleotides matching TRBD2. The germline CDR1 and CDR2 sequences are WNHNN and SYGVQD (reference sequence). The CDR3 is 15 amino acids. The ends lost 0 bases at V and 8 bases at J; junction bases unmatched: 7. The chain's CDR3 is CASSESLGTIYEQFF. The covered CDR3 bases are TGCGCCAGCAGTGAGTCGCTTGGGACTATCTATGAG.

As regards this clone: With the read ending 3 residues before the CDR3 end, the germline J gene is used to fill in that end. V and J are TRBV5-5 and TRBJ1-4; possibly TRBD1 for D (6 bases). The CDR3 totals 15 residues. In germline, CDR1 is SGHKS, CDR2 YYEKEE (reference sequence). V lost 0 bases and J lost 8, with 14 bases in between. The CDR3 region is CASSLVVGGEEKLFF. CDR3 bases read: TGTGCCAGCAGCTTGGTTGTAGGGGGAGAGGAAAAA.

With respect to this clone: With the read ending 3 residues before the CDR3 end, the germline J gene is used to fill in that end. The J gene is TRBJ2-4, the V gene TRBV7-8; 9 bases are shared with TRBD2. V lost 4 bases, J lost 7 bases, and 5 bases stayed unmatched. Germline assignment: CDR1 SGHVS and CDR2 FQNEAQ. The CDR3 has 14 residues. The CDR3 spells CASSSSGKGNIQYF. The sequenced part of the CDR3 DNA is TGTGCCAGCAGCTCTAGCGGGAAGGGTAACATT.

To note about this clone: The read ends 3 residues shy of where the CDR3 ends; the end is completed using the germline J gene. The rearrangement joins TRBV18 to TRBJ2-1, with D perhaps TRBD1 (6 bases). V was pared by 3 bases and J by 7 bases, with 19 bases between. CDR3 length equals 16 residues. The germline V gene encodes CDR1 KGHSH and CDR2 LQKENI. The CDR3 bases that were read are TGTGCCAGCTCACCCCAGGGGCCCATAGTAGTTAATGAG. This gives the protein CASSPQGPIVVNE. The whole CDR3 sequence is CASSPQGPIVVNEQFF.

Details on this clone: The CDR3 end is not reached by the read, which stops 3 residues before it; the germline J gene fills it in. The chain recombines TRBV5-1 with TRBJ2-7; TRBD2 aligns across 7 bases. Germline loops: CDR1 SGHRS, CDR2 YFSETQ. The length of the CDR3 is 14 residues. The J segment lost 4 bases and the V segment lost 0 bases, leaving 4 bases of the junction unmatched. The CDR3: CASSLALAAYEQYF. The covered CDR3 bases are TGCGCCAGCAGCTTGGCTCTAGCGGCGTACGAG.

The CDR3 region is CASSNRRGYSPLHF. Incomplete CDR3 DNA: TGTGCCAGTAGTAATCGCAGGGGATATTCACCC. This rearrangement joins TRBV19 to TRBJ1-6; possibly TRBD1 for D (6 bases). The sequence runs out 3 residues before the end of the CDR3; the remainder is reconstructed from the germline J gene. There are 14 residues in the CDR3. V lost 4 bases, J lost 8 bases, and 12 bases lay in between. Per the germline V gene, CDR1 is LNHDA and CDR2 is SQIVND (reference sequence). Full variable domain (rest looked up from reference TRBV19 and TRBJ1-6): DGGITQSPKYLFRKEGQNVTLSCEQNLNHDAMYWYRQDPGQGLRLIYYSQIVNDFQKGDIAEGYSVSREKKESFPLTVTSAQKNPTAFYLCASSNRRGYSPLHFGNGTRLTVT.

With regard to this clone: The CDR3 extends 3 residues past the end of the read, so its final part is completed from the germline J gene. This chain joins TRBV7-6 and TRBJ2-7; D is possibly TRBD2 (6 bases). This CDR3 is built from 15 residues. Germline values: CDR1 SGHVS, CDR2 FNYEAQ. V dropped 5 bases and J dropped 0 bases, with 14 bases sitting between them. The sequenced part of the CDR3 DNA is TGTGCCAGCAGCCGCCGGGACTTGAGCTCCTACGAG. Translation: CASSRRDLSSYE. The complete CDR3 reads CASSRRDLSSYEQYF.

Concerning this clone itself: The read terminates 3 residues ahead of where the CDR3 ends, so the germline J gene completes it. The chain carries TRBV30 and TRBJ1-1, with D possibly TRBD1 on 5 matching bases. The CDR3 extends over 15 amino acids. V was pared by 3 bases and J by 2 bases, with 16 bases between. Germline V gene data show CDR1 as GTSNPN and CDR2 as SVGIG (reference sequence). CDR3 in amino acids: CAWSPLGRVNTEAFF. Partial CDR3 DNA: TGTGCCTGGAGCCCCCTGGGCAGGGTAAACACTGAA.

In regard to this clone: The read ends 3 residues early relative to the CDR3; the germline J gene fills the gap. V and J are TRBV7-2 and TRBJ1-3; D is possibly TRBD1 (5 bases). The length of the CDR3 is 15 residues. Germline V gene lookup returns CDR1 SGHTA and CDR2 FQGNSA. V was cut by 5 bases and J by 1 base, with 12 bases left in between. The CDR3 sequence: CASSPGGGSGNTIYF. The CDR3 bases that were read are TGTGCCAGCAGCCCGGGGGGAGGGTCTGGAAACACC.

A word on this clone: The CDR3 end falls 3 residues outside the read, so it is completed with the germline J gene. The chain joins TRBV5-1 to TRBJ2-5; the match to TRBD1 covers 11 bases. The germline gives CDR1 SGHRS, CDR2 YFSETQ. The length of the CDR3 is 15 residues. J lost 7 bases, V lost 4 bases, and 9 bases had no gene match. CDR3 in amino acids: CASSADGQGAGTQYF. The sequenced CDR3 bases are TGCGCCAGCAGCGCGGACGGACAGGGGGCCGGGACC.

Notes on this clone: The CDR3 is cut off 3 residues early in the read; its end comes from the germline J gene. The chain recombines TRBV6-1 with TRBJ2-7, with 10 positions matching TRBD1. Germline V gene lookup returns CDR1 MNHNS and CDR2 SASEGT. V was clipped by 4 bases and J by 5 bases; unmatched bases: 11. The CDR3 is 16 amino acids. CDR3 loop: CASSVPGTGDLNEQYF. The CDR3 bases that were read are TGTGCCAGCAGTGTACCCGGGACAGGGGACCTGAACGAG.

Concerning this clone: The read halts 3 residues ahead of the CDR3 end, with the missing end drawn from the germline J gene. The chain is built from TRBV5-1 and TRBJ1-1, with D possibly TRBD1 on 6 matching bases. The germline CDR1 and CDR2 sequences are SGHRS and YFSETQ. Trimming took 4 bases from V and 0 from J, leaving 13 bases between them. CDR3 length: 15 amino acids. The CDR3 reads CASSPGTTMNTEAFF. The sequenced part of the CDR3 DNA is TGCGCCAGCAGCCCGGGGACAACCATGAACACTGAA.

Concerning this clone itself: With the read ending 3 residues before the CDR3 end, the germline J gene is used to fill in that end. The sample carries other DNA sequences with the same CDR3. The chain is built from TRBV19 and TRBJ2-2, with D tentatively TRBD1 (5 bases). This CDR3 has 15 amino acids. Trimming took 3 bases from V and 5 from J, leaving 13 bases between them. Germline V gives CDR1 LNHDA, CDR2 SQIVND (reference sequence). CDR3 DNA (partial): TGTGCCAGTAGTATGGGAAGGGGCGTTACCGGGGAG. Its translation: CASSMGRGVTGE. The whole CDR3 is CASSMGRGVTGELFF.

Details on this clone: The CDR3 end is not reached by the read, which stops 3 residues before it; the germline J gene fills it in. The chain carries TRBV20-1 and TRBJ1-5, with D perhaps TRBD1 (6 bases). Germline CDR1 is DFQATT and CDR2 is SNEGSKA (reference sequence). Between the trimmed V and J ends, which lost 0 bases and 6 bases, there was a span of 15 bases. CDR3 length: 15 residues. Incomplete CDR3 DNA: TGCAGTGCTAGAGATCTAAGACAGGTCAGTCAGCCC. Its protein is CSARDLRQVSQP. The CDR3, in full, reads CSARDLRQVSQPQHF.

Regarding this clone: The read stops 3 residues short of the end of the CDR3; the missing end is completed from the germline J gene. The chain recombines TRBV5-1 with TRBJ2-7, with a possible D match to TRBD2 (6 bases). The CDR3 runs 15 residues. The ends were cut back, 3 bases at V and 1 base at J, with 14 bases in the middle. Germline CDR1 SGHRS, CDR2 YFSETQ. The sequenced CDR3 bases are TGCGCCAGCAGCTCCGGGACTTTGCTTTCCTACGAG. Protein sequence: CASSSGTLLSYE. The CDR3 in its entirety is CASSSGTLLSYEQYF.

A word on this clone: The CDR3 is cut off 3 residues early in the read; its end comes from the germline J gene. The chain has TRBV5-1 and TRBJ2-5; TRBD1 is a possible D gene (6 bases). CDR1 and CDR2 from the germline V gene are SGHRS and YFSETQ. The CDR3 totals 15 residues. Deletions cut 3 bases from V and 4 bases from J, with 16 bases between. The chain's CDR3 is CASSSASGAGETQYF. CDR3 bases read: TGCGCCAGCAGCTCCGCTTCAGGGGCGGGAGAGACC.

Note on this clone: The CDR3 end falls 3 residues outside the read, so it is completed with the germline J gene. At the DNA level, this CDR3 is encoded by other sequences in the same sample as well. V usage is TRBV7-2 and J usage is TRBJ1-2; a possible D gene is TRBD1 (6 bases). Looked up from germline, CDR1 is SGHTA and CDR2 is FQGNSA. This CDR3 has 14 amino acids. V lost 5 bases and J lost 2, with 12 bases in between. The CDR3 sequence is CASSLGQGNYGYTF. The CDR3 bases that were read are TGTGCCAGCAGCCTGGGACAAGGGAACTATGGC.

The CDR3 loop reads CASSEARGSINEKLFF. The CDR3 DNA, read in part, is TGTGCCAGCAGTGAAGCTCGGGGGTCCATAAATGAAAAA. The rearrangement links TRBV6-1 to TRBJ1-4; D is perhaps TRBD1 (5 bases). The read stops 3 residues short of the end of the CDR3; the missing end is completed from the germline J gene. The V end was cut by 0 bases, the J end by 5 bases, with 13 bases between. Germline CDR1 is MNHNS and CDR2 is SASEGT. The CDR3 totals 16 residues.

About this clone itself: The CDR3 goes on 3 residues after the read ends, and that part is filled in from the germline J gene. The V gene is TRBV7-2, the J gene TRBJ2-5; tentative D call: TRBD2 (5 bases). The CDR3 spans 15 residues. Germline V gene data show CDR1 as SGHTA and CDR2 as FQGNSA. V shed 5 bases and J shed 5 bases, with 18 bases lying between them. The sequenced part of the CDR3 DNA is TGTGCCAGCAGCCGTGTGGCTAGCCAAGGGGAGACC. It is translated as CASSRVASQGET. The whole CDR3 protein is CASSRVASQGETQYF. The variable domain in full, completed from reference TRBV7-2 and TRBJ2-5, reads GAGVSQSPSNKVTEKGKDVELRCDPISGHTALYWYRQSLGQGLEFLIYFQGNSAPDKSGLPSDRFSAERTGGSVSTLTIQRTQQEDSAVYLCASSRVASQGETQYFGPGTRLLVL.

CDR3 loop: CASSVRDTAYEQYF. CDR3 DNA, as far as it was read: TGTGCCAGCAGCGTCCGGGACACCGCCTACGAG. The chain is built from TRBV7-2 and TRBJ2-7; D is possibly TRBD1 (6 bases). The CDR3 end falls 3 residues outside the read, so it is completed with the germline J gene. This CDR3 has 14 amino acids. V was cut by 5 bases and J by 2 bases, with 13 bases left in between. Germline CDR1 is SGHTA and CDR2 is FQGNSA. Full variable domain (rest looked up from reference TRBV7-2 and TRBJ2-7): GAGVSQSPSNKVTEKGKDVELRCDPISGHTALYWYRQSLGQGLEFLIYFQGNSAPDKSGLPSDRFSAERTGGSVSTLTIQRTQQEDSAVYLCASSVRDTAYEQYFGPGTRLTVT.

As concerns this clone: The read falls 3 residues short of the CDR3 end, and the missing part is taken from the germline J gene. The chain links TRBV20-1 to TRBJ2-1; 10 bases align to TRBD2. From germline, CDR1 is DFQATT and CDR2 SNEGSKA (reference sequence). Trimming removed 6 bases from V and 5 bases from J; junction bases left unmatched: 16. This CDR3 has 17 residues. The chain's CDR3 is CSASLSGRVKWDNEQFF. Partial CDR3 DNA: TGCAGTGCCAGTTTGAGCGGGAGGGTAAAGTGGGACAATGAG.

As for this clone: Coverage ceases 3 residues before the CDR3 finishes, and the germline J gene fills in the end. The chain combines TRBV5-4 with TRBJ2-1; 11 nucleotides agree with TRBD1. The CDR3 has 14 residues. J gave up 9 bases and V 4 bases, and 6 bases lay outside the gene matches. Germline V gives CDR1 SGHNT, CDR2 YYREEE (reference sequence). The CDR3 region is CASSMDRGRSEQFF. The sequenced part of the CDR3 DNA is TGTGCCAGCAGCATGGACAGGGGGCGAAGTGAG. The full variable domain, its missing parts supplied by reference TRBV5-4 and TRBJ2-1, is ETGVTQSPTHLIKTRGQQVTLRCSSQSGHNTVSWYQQALGQGPQFIFQYYREEENGRGNFPPRFSGLQFPNYSSELNVNALELDDSALYLCASSMDRGRSEQFFGPGTRLTVL.